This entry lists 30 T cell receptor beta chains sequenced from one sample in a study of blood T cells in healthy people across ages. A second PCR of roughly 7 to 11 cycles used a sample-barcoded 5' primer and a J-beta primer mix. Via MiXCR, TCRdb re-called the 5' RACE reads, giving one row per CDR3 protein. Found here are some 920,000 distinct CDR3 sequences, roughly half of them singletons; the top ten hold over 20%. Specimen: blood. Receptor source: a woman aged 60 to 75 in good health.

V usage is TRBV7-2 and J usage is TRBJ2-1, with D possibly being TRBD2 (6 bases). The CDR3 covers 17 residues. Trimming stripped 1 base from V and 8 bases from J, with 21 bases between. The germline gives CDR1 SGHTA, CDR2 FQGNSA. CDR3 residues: CASSLVLGGEAHDEQFF. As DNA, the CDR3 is TGTGCCAGCAGCTTAGTTCTGGGGGGTGAGGCCCACGATGAGCAGTTCTTC.

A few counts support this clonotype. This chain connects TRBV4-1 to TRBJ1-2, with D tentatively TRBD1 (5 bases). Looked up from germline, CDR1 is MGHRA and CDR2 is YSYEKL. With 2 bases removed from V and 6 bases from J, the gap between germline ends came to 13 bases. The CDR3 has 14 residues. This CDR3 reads CASSQTRGYDGYTF. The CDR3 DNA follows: TGCGCCAGCAGCCAAACAAGGGGATATGATGGCTACACCTTC.

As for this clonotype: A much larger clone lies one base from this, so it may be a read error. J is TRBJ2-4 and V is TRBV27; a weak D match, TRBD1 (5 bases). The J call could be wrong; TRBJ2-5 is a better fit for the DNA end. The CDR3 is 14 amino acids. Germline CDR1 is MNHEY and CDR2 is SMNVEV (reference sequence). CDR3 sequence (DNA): TGTGCCAGCAGCCCCATACAGGCCCAAGAGACCCAGTACTTC. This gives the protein CASSPIQAQETQYF.

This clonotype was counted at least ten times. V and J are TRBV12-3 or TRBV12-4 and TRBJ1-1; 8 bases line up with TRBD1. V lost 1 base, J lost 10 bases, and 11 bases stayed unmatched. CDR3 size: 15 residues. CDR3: CASSLGTGSPAGAFF. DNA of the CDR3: TGTGCCAGCAGTTTAGGGACAGGGTCCCCCGCGGGAGCTTTCTTT.

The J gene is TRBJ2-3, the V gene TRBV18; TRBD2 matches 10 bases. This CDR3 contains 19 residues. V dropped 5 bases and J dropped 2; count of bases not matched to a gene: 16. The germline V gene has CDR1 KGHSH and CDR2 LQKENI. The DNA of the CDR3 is TGTGCCAGCTCAGGACAGGACTATGGGCTAGCGGGAGACACAGATACGCAGTATTTT. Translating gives CASSGQDYGLAGDTDTQYF.

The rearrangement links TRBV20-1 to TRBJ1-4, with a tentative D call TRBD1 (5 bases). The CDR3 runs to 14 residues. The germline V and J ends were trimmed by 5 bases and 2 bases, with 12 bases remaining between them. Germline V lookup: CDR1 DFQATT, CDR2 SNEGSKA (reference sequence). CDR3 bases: TGCAGTGCTCGTAGCGGGGCTACTAATGAAAAACTGTTTTTT. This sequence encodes CSARSGATNEKLFF.

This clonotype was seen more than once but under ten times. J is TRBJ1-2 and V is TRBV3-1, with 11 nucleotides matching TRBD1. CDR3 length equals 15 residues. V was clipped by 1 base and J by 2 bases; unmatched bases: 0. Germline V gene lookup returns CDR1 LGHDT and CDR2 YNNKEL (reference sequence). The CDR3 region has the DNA TGTGCCAGCAGCCAAGGGGACAGGGGGAACTATGGCTACACCTTC. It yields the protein CASSQGDRGNYGYTF.

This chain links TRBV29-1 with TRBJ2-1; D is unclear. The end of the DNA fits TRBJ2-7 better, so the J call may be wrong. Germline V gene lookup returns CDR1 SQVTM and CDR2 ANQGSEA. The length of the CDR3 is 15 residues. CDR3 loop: CSVERARRSYNEQYF. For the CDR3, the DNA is TGCAGCGTTGAACGGGCTAGAAGGTCCTACAATGAGCAGTACTTC.

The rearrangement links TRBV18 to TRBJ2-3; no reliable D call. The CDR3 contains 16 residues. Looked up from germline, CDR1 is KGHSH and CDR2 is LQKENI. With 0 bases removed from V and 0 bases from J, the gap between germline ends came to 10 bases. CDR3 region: CASSPPSRRSTDTQYF. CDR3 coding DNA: TGTGCCAGCTCACCACCGAGCAGGAGAAGCACAGATACGCAGTATTTT.

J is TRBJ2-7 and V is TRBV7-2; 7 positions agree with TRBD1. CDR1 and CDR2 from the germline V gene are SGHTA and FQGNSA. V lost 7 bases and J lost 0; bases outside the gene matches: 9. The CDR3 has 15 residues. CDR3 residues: CASTKRTGSSYEQYF. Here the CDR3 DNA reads TGTGCCAGCACCAAAAGGACAGGAAGCTCCTACGAGCAGTACTTC.

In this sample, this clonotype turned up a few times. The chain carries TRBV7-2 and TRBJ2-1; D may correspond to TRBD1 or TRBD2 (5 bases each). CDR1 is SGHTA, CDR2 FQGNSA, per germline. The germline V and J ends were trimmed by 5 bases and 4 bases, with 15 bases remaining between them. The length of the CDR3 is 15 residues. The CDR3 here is CASSIRDGLYNEQFF. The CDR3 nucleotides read TGTGCCAGCAGCATCCGGGACGGTCTGTACAATGAGCAGTTCTTC.

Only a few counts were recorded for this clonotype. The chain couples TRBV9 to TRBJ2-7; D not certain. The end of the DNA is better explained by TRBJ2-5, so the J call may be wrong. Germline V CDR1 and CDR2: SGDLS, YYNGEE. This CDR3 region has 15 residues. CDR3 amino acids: CASSVATGGAQTQYF. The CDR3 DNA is TGTGCCAGCAGCGTAGCTACCGGCGGCGCACAGACCCAGTACTTC.

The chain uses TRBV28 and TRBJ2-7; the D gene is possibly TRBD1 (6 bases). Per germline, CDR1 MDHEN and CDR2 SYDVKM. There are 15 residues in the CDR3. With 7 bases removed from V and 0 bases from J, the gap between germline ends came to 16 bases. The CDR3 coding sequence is TGTGCCAGCACCAAGACAGGACATAGCTCCTACGAGCAGTACTTC. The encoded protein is CASTKTGHSSYEQYF.

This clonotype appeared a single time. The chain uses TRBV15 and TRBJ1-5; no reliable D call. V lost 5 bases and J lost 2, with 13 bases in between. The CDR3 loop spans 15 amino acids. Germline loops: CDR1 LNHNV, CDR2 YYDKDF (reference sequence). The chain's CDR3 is CATSGGRRGNQPQHF. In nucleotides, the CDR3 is TGTGCCACCAGCGGAGGGCGTAGGGGCAATCAGCCCCAGCATTTT.

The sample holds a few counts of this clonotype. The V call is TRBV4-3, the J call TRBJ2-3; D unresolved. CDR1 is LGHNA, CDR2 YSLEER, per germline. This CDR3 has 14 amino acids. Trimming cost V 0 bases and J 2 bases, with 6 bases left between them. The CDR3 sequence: CASSQERYTDTQYF. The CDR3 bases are TGCGCCAGCAGCCAAGAAAGGTACACAGATACGCAGTATTTT.

This CDR3 reads CASSFFGLAVQETQYF. The DNA for the CDR3 is TGTGCCAGCAGTTTTTTTGGACTAGCGGTACAAGAGACCCAGTACTTC. The rearrangement joins TRBV12-3 or TRBV12-4 to TRBJ2-5, with 10 bases matching TRBD2. V shed 3 bases and J 2 bases; nucleotides not matched to a gene: 6. This CDR3 has 16 amino acids.

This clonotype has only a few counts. The CDR3 protein is CASQTPTRQQYF. The CDR3 DNA reads TGTGCCAGTCAAACACCGACTCGACAGCAGTACTTC. The chain carries TRBV6-2 or TRBV6-3 and TRBJ2-5; possible D gene TRBD1, 5 bases. Trimming removed 9 bases from V and 11 bases from J, with 19 bases in between. Germline loops: CDR1 MNHEY, CDR2 SVGEGT. There are 12 residues in the CDR3.

Here the CDR3 DNA reads TGTGCCAGCAGCTTAAGGGGGGCCAATGACAGGGGAGGGCCCCACGAGCAGTACTTC. This codes for CASSLRGANDRGGPHEQYF. This rearrangement joins TRBV7-9 to TRBJ2-7; D perhaps matches TRBD1 (8 bases). The CDR3 loop spans 19 amino acids. Per germline, CDR1 SEHNR and CDR2 FQNEAQ (reference sequence). V was shortened by 2 bases and J by 5 bases, with 28 bases between the two germline ends.

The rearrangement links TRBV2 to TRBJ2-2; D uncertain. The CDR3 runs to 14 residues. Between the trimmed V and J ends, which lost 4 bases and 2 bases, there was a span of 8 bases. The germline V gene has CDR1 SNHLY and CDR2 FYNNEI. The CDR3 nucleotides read TGTGCCAGCAGTGCAGCCCGTAACACCGGGGAGCTGTTTTTT. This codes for CASSAARNTGELFF.

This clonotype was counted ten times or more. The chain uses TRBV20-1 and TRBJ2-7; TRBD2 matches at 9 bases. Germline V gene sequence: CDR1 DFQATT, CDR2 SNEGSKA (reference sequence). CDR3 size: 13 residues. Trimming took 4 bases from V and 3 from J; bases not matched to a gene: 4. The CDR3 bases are TGCAGTGCTATAGCGGGAGCCCTCTACGAGCAGTACTTC. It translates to CSAIAGALYEQYF.

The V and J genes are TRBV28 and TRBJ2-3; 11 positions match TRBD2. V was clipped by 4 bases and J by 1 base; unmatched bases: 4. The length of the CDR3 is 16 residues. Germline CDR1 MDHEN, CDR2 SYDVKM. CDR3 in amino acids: CASSSLAGVGTDTQYF. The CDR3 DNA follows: TGTGCCAGCAGTTCACTAGCGGGAGTGGGCACAGATACGCAGTATTTT.

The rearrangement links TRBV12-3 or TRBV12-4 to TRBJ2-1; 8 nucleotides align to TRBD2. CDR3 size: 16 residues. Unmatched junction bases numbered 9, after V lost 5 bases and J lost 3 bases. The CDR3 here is CASSTELADLYNEQFF. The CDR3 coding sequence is TGTGCCAGCAGTACTGAACTAGCGGACCTCTACAATGAGCAGTTCTTC.

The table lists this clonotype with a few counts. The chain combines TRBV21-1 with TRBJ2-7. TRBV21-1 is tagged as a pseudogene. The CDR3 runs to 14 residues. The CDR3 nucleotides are TGTGCCAGCAGCAATGGCCGAGGATCCTACGAGCAGTACTTC. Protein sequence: CASSNGRGSYEQYF.

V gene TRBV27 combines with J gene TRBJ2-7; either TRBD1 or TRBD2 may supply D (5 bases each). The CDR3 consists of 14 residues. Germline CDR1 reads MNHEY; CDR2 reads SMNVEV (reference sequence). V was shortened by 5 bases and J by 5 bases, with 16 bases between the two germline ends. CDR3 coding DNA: TGTGCCAGCAGTCCCGGGGCGACTGGCCACGAGCAGTACTTC. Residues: CASSPGATGHEQYF.

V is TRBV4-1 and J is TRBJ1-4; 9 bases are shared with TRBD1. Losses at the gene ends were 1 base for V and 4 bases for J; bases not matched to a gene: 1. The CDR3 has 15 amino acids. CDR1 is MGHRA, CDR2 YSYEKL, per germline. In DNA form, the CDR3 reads TGCGCCAGCAGCCAAGGACAGGGGGATAATGAAAAACTGTTTTTT. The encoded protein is CASSQGQGDNEKLFF.

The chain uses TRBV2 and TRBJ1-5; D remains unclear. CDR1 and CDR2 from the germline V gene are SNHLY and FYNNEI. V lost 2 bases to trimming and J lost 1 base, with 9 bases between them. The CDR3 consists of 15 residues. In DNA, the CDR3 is TGTGCCAGCAGTGAAAACTCCCAAAGCAATCAGCCCCAGCATTTT. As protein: CASSENSQSNQPQHF.

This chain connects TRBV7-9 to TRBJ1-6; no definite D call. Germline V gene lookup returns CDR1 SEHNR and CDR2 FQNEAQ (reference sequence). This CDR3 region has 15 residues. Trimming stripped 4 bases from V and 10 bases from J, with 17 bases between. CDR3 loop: CASSYEALRVSPLHF. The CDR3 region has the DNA TGTGCCAGCAGCTACGAGGCGCTCCGGGTGTCACCCCTCCACTTT.

The CDR3 coding sequence is TGCGCCAGCAGCTTGGGAGGGACTAGCGACGGGGAGCAGTACTTC. Translation gives CASSLGGTSDGEQYF. The chain combines TRBV5-1 with TRBJ2-7, with 10 positions matching TRBD2. V was clipped by 0 bases and J by 7 bases; unmatched bases: 7. The CDR3 has 15 amino acids. Germline V gene sequence: CDR1 SGHRS, CDR2 YFSETQ. Combining the CDR3 with reference TRBV5-1 and TRBJ2-7 gives the whole variable domain KAGVTQTPRYLIKTRGQQVTLSCSPISGHRSVSWYQQTPGQGLQFLFEYFSETQRNKGNFPGRFSGRQFSNSRSEMNVSTLELGDSALYLCASSLGGTSDGEQYFGPGTRLTVT.

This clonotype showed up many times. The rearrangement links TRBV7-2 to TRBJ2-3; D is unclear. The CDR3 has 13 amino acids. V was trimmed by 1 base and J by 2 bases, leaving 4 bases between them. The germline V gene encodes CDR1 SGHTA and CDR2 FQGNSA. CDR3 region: CASSLGFTDTQYF. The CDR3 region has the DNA TGTGCCAGCAGCTTAGGCTTCACAGATACGCAGTATTTT.

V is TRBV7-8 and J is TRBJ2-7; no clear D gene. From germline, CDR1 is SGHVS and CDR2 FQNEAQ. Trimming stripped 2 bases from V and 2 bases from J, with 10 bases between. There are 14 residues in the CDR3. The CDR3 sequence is CASSLYWFTYEQYF. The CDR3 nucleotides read TGTGCCAGCAGCTTATACTGGTTTACCTACGAGCAGTACTTC. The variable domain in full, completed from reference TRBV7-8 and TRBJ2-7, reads GAGVSQSPRYKVAKRGQDVALRCDPISGHVSLFWYQQALGQGPEFLTYFQNEAQLDKSGLPSDRFFAERPEGSVSTLKIQRTQQEDSAVYLCASSLYWFTYEQYFGPGTRLTVT.